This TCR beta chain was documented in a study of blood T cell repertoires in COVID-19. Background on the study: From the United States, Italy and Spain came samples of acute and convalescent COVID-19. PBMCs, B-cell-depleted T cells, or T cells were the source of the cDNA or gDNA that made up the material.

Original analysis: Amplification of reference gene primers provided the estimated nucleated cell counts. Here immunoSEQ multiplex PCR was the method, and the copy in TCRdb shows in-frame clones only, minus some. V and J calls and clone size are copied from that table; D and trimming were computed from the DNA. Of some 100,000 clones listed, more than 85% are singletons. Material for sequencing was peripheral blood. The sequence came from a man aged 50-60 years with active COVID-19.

CDR3 in amino acids: CASSDGWGKDRGYGEKLFF. The CDR3, as DNA: TGTGCCAGCAGTGATGGATGGGGAAAGGACAGGGGGTATGGTGAAAAACTGTTTTTT. This chain uses TRBV21-1 with TRBJ1-4; TRBD1, as called in the table, went unchecked against the DNA. TRBV21-1 is reported as a pseudogene. The CDR3 loop spans 19 amino acids.